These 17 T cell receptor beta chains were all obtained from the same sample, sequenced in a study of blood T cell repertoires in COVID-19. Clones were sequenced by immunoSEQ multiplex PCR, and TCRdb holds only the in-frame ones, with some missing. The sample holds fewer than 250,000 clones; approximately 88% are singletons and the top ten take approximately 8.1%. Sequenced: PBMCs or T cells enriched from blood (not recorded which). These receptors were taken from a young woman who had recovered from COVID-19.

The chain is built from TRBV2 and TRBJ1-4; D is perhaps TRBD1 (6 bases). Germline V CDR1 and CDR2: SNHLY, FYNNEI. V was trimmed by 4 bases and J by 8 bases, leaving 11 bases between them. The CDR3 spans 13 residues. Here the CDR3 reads CASSADSLEKLFF. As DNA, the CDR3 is TGTGCCAGCAGTGCGGACAGTTTAGAAAAACTGTTTTTT.

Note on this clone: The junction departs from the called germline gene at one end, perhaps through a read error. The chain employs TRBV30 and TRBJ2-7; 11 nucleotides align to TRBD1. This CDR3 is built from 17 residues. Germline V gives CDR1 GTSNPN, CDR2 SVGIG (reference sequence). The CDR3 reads CARSLTSGQGVREEQYF. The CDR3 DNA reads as TGTGCCCGGAGTTTGACCTCGGGACAGGGGGTAAGGGAGGAGCAGTACTTC.

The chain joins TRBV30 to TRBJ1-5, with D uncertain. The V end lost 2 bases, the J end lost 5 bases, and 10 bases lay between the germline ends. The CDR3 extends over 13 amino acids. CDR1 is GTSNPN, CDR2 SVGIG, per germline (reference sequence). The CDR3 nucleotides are TGTGCCTGGAGTCGGACGGGAGATCAGCCCCAGCATTTT. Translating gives CAWSRTGDQPQHF.

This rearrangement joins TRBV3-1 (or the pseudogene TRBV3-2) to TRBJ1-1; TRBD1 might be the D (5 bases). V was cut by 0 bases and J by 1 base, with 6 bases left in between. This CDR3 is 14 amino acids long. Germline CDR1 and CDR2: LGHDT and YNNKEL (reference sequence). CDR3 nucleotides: TGTGCCAGCAGCCAAGAGGGGGGGAACACTGAAGCTTTCTTT. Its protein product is CASSQEGGNTEAFF.

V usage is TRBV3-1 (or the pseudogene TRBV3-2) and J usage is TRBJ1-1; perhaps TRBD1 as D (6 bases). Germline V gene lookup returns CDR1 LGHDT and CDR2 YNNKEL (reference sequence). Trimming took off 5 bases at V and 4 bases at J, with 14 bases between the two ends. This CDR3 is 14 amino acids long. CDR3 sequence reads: CASSTQGLATEAFF. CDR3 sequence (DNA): TGTGCCAGCAGCACACAGGGCTTAGCCACTGAAGCTTTCTTT.

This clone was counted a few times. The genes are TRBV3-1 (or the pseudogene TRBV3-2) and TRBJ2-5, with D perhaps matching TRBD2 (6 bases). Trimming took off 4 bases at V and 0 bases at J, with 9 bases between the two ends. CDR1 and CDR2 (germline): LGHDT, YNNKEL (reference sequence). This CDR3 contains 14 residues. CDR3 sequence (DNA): TGTGCCAGCAGCCGCGGGGTAGACCAAGAGACCCAGTACTTC. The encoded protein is CASSRGVDQETQYF.

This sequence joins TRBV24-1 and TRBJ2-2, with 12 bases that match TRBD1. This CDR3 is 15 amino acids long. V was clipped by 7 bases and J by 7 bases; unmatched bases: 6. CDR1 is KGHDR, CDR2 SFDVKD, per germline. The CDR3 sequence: CATRGGTGGFGELFF. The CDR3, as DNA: TGTGCCACCAGGGGCGGGACAGGGGGCTTCGGGGAGCTGTTTTTT.

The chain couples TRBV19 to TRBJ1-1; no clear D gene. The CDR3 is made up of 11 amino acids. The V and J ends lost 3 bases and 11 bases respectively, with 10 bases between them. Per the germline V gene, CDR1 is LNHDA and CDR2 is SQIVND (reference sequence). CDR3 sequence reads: CASSMSSPAFF. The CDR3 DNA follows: TGTGCCAGTAGTATGAGCTCTCCCGCTTTCTTT. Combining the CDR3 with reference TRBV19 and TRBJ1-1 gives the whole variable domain DGGITQSPKYLFRKEGQNVTLSCEQNLNHDAMYWYRQDPGQGLRLIYYSQIVNDFQKGDIAEGYSVSREKKESFPLTVTSAQKNPTAFYLCASSMSSPAFFGQGTRLTVV.

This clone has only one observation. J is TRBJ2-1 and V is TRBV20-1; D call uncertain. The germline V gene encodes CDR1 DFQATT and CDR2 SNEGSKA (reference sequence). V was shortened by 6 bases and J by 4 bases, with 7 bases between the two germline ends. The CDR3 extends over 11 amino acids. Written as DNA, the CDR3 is TGCAGTGCCACGGGTTACAATGAGCAGTTCTTC. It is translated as CSATGYNEQFF.

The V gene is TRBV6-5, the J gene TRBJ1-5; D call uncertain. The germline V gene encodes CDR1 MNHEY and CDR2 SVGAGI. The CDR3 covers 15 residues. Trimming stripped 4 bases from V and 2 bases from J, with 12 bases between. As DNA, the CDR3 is TGTGCCAGCAGTTCGTCCGCCGGGGGCAATCAGCCCCAGCATTTT. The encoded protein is CASSSSAGGNQPQHF.

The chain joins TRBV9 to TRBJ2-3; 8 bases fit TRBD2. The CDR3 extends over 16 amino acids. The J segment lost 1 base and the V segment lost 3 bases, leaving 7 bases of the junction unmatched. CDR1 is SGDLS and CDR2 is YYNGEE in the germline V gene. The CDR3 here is CASSGLLAGGTDTQYF. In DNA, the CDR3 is TGTGCCAGCAGCGGGTTGCTAGCGGGCGGCACAGATACGCAGTATTTT.

Written as DNA, the CDR3 is TGTGCCAGCAGCTTAGGTCAGGATCTGGGAGAGACCCAGTACTTC. Residues: CASSLGQDLGETQYF. The genes are TRBV7-6 and TRBJ2-5; D call uncertain. The CDR3 runs to 15 residues. Trimming shortened V by 1 base and J by 4 bases, and 13 bases separated the two germline ends. Germline CDR1 SGHVS, CDR2 FNYEAQ.

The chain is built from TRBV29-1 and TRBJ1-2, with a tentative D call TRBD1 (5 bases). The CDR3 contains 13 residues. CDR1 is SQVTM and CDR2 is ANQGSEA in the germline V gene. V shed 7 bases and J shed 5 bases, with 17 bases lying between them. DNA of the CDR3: TGCAGCGCGTTAGCGGGGGTGGGGTATGGCTACACCTTC. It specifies CSALAGVGYGYTF. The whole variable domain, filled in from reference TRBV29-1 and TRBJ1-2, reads SAVISQKPSRDICQRGTSLTIQCQVDSQVTMMFWYRQQPGQSLTLIATANQGSEATYESGFVIDKFPISRPNLTFSTLTVSNMSPEDSSIYLCSALAGVGYGYTFGSGTRLTVV.

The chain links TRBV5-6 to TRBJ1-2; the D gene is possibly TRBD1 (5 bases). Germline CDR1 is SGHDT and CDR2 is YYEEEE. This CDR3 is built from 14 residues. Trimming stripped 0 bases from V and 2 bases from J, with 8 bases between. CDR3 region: CASSLVRGNYGYTF. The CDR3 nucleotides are TGTGCCAGCAGCTTGGTTCGGGGGAACTATGGCTACACCTTC.

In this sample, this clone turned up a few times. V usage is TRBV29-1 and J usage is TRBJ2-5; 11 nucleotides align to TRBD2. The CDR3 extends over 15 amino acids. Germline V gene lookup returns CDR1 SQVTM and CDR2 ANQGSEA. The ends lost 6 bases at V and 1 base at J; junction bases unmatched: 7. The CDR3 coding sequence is TGCAGCGTCACAGGACTAGCGGGCACCCAAGAGACCCAGTACTTC. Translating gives CSVTGLAGTQETQYF.

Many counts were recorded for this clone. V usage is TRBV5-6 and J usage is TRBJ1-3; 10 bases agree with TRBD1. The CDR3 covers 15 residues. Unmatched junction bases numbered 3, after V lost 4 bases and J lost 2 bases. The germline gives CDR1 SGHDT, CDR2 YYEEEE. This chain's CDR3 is CASSLTGGPGNTIYF. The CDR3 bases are TGTGCCAGCAGCCTGACAGGGGGCCCTGGAAACACCATATATTTT.

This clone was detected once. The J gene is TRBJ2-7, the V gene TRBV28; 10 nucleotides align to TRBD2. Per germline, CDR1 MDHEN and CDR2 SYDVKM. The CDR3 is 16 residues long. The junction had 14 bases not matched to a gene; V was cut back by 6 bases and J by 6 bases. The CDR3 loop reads CASSPPVSGGFLEQYF. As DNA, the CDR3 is TGTGCCAGCAGCCCGCCGGTTAGCGGGGGGTTTCTCGAGCAGTACTTC.